The next 17 T cell receptor beta chains were all read from a single sample in a study of monozygotic twins with inflammatory bowel disease. TCRdb reprocessed the 5' RACE reads, keeping one entry per CDR3 protein, no DNA. This table lists around 450,000 distinct CDR3 sequences. Sequences were obtained from blood. These receptors were obtained from a human donor with ulcerative colitis or Crohn's disease, or a healthy co-twin of an affected twin (not recorded which).

The chain recombines TRBV3-1 with TRBJ2-6; TCRdb reports TRBD1, a call that lacks DNA to check it against. The CDR3 runs 18 residues. Germline lookup yields CDR1 LGHDT and CDR2 YNNKEL (reference sequence). This CDR3 is CASSHSLGGVPGANVLTF.

The chain recombines TRBV5-1 with TRBJ2-3; as DNA is missing, the TRBD1 call by TCRdb cannot be tested. CDR3 length: 17 amino acids. Germline CDR1 reads SGHRS; CDR2 reads YFSETQ. This CDR3 reads CASSFIARQGSTDTQYF.

The chain is built from TRBV28 and TRBJ2-1; the D gene TCRdb calls, TRBD1, cannot be checked with no DNA. The CDR3 extends over 12 amino acids. The germline V gene has CDR1 MDHEN and CDR2 SYDVKM. CDR3 loop: CASNNIRAEQFF.

The V call is TRBV12-3 or TRBV12-4, the J call TRBJ1-5; TCRdb outputs TRBD1, but without DNA this stays unchecked. The CDR3 runs to 15 residues. This CDR3 is CASSLWTGPNQPQHF.

This chain uses TRBV5-1 with TRBJ2-7. The germline gives CDR1 SGHRS, CDR2 YFSETQ. The CDR3 sequence is 16 residues long. Here the CDR3 reads CASSLGGHQVIYEQYF.

The chain links TRBV10-3 to TRBJ2-1. CDR3 length equals 13 residues. Per germline, CDR1 ENHRY and CDR2 SYGVKD. CDR3 amino acids: CAISGDFYNEQFF.

The chain employs TRBV28 and TRBJ2-2. This CDR3 is 14 amino acids long. Germline V lookup: CDR1 MDHEN, CDR2 SYDVKM. The CDR3 here is CASSTIGNTGELFF.

The chain recombines TRBV12-3 or TRBV12-4 with TRBJ2-6; TCRdb calls TRBD1, which cannot be checked without DNA. The CDR3 length is 18 residues. CDR3 in amino acids: CASSFKGASVSGANVLTF.

The V gene is TRBV7-9, the J gene TRBJ2-1; the D call of TRBD2 rests on TCRdb alone, since no DNA is present to check it. The CDR3 extends over 17 amino acids. CDR1 SEHNR and CDR2 FQNEAQ come from the germline V gene (reference sequence). The CDR3 is CASSLPAGGPLYNEQFF.

The chain carries TRBV5-6 and TRBJ2-7; with no DNA, the TCRdb D assignment of TRBD2 cannot be verified. Germline V gene lookup returns CDR1 SGHDT and CDR2 YYEEEE. The CDR3 is 14 residues long. Here the CDR3 reads CASSFSGGVGEQYF.

The chain joins TRBV5-1 to TRBJ2-7; TCRdb reports TRBD1, a call that lacks DNA to check it against. The CDR3 runs 17 residues. Germline-derived CDR1 and CDR2 are SGHRS and YFSETQ. The CDR3 protein is CASSLAPGTSTSYEQYF.

V gene TRBV7-3 combines with J gene TRBJ2-1; no DNA is available, so the TRBD1 call from TCRdb remains unchecked. There are 15 residues in the CDR3. Per the germline V gene, CDR1 is SGHTA and CDR2 is FQGTGA. The CDR3: CASSSGGAPGTEQFF.

This sequence joins TRBV7-2 and TRBJ1-5; the TRBD1 assignment by TCRdb is unverifiable without DNA. Germline CDR1 SGHTA, CDR2 FQGNSA. The CDR3 totals 14 residues. CDR3 amino acids: CASSFSDRAQPQHF.

The rearrangement links TRBV27 to TRBJ1-2; without DNA, the TCRdb call of TRBD1 cannot be checked. The CDR3 has 13 residues. Germline values: CDR1 MNHEY, CDR2 SMNVEV (reference sequence). The CDR3 protein is CASSLTGWDGYTF.

The V call is TRBV7-2, the J call TRBJ1-3. The germline CDR1 and CDR2 sequences are SGHTA and FQGNSA. This CDR3 spans 16 amino acids. The CDR3 is CASSTGTAGTGNTIYF.

The chain employs TRBV12-3 or TRBV12-4 and TRBJ2-3. The CDR3 length is 15 residues. CDR3 residues: CASSFTNDGTDTQYF.

The chain uses TRBV12-3 or TRBV12-4 and TRBJ2-2; TCRdb calls TRBD2, which cannot be checked without DNA. The CDR3 runs to 17 residues. The CDR3 protein is CASSRTSGRANTGELFF.